The 21 T cell receptor beta chains below all came from one sample that was sequenced in a study of cytomegalovirus exposure and HLA in healthy donors (dated by TCRdb to 2015 to 2018). Libraries were constructed by the immunoSEQ multiplex PCR assay. TCRdb stores this immuneACCESS table with in-frame sequences only. Part of the clones is absent; in the studies checked, under half of the shortfall reflects unresolved V genes, and no reason is known for the rest. The sample profile shows over 80,000 clones; 85% of them were found once. Together, the top ten hold 20% to 25% of the sample. Sequenced sample: PBMCs. Receptors originate from a man aged 18 to 29 in good health and CMV-seropositive.

This clone was counted a single time. The chain employs TRBV9 and TRBJ2-1; 12 positions match TRBD2. The V gene end was trimmed by 3 bases and the J gene end by 8 bases; junction bases not matched to a gene: 9. This CDR3 has 16 amino acids. CDR1 and CDR2 from the germline V gene are SGDLS and YYNGEE. CDR3 region: CASSEDLRLAGDEQFF. CDR3 nucleotide sequence: TGTGCCAGCAGCGAGGATCTGAGACTAGCGGGAGATGAGCAGTTCTTC.

This clone has more than one count but fewer than ten. This chain links TRBV27 with TRBJ2-7; no firm D call. Trimming removed 6 bases at V and 7 bases at J, with 19 bases between. This CDR3 has 14 residues. CDR1 and CDR2 (germline): MNHEY, SMNVEV (reference sequence). For the CDR3, the DNA is TGTGCCAGCAGCCCCGGAAACGGTAATAGGGAGCAGTACGTC. Amino acids: CASSPGNGNREQYV.

The chain employs TRBV28 and TRBJ2-7, with 9 nucleotides matching TRBD2. The CDR3 is 16 amino acids. The V and J ends lost 7 bases and 1 base, in that order; junction bases with no gene match: 11. Germline-derived CDR1 and CDR2 are MDHEN and SYDVKM. For the CDR3, the DNA is TGTGCCAGCACCTCCGGCGGGGGGGATCGGTCCTACGAGCAGTACGTC. Its translation is CASTSGGGDRSYEQYV.

This clone occurred once. This chain uses TRBV27 with TRBJ2-7; 10 bases line up with TRBD2. This CDR3 has 15 amino acids. V trimming: 4 bases; J trimming: 3 bases; junction bases outside the gene matches: 6. Germline V CDR1 and CDR2: MNHEY, SMNVEV (reference sequence). The CDR3 is CASSSARTSGYEQYF. Here the CDR3 DNA reads TGTGCCAGCAGTTCAGCTCGGACTAGCGGCTACGAGCAGTACTTC.

The rearrangement joins TRBV12-5 to TRBJ2-3, with D perhaps TRBD1 (6 bases). In germline, CDR1 is LGHNT, CDR2 FRNRAP. The V end was cut by 10 bases, the J end by 0 bases, with 26 bases between. The CDR3 runs to 18 residues. CDR3 sequence reads: CATVALKGTRGSTDTQYF. In DNA, the CDR3 is TGTGCTACCGTGGCCTTGAAAGGGACAAGGGGAAGCACAGATACGCAGTATTTT.

The rearrangement uses TRBV13 and TRBJ1-2; no reliable D call. Trimming shortened V by 5 bases and J by 5 bases, and 18 bases separated the two germline ends. Germline V gives CDR1 PRHDT, CDR2 FYEKMQ (reference sequence). The CDR3 runs 15 residues. CDR3 sequence reads: CASSQAPLDRYGYTF. CDR3 DNA: TGTGCCAGCAGCCAGGCCCCGCTGGATAGGTATGGCTACACCTTC. Full variable domain (remainder filled in from reference TRBV13 and TRBJ1-2): AAGVIQSPRHLIKEKRETATLKCYPIPRHDTVYWYQQGPGQDPQFLISFYEKMQSDKGSIPDRFSAQQFSDYHSELNMSSLELGDSALYFCASSQAPLDRYGYTFGSGTRLTVV.

This clone was seen many times. This rearrangement joins TRBV6-9 to TRBJ2-1; TRBD2 matches at 7 bases. V trimming: 11 bases; J trimming: 7 bases; junction bases outside the gene matches: 11. The CDR3 sequence is 13 residues long. Germline assignment: CDR1 MNHGY and CDR2 SVAAGI. Here the CDR3 reads CAGGERKANEQFF. As DNA, the CDR3 is TGTGCCGGGGGGGAGAGGAAAGCTAATGAGCAGTTCTTC.

CDR3 sequence: CASSHQRAEAFF. In DNA form, the CDR3 reads TGTGCCAGCAGTCATCAGCGGGCTGAAGCTTTCTTT. V usage is TRBV5-6 and J usage is TRBJ1-1; D not certain. The CDR3 sequence is 12 residues long. Germline CDR1 reads SGHDT; CDR2 reads YYEEEE. Trimming shortened V by 5 bases and J by 6 bases, and 11 bases separated the two germline ends.

With respect to this clone: Other DNA sequences within the sample encode an identical CDR3. This rearrangement joins TRBV7-9 to TRBJ2-5, with 8 nucleotides matching TRBD1. Losses at the gene ends were 5 bases for V and 2 bases for J; bases not matched to a gene: 4. This CDR3 has 14 amino acids. The germline V gene has CDR1 SEHNR and CDR2 FQNEAQ (reference sequence). The CDR3 DNA sequence: TGTGCCAGCAGCCCGGGGACAGGACAAGAGACCCAGTACTTC. Its protein product is CASSPGTGQETQYF.

This clone was observed a single time. This chain joins TRBV6-1 and TRBJ2-3; 7 positions agree with TRBD1. Trimming removed 6 bases from V and 7 bases from J; junction bases left unmatched: 7. CDR1 is MNHNS and CDR2 is SASEGT in the germline V gene. The CDR3 is made up of 13 amino acids. The CDR3 nucleotides read TGTGCCAGCAGCCAGGGGGATCTAAATACGCAGTATTTT. Its translation: CASSQGDLNTQYF.

This rearrangement joins TRBV30 to TRBJ1-1, with 10 bases lining up with TRBD1. V trimming: 3 bases; J trimming: 8 bases; junction bases outside the gene matches: 6. The CDR3 has 13 residues. Germline assignment: CDR1 GTSNPN and CDR2 SVGIG (reference sequence). CDR3 residues: CAWRDRGQIEAFF. CDR3 bases: TGTGCCTGGAGAGACAGGGGGCAGATAGAAGCTTTCTTT.

The chain links TRBV11-3 to TRBJ1-1, with 7 bases fitting TRBD1. Trimming cost V 0 bases and J 6 bases; bases outside gene matches: 4. Germline V gene data show CDR1 as SGHNT and CDR2 as YENEEA. CDR3 length: 14 residues. The CDR3 sequence is CASSLEGQRSEAFF. CDR3 bases: TGTGCCAGCAGCTTAGAGGGACAGCGCTCTGAAGCTTTCTTT.

This rearrangement joins TRBV2 to TRBJ2-5; 10 nucleotides line up with TRBD1. Germline CDR1 and CDR2: SNHLY and FYNNEI. Trimming took 4 bases from V and 6 from J; bases not matched to a gene: 2. The CDR3 loop spans 13 amino acids. Here the CDR3 DNA reads TGTGCCAGCAGTGGACAGGGGGCGAAGACCCAGTACTTC. This sequence encodes CASSGQGAKTQYF.

This chain's CDR3 is CASSTQGLNQETQYF. DNA for the CDR3: TGTGCCAGCAGCACCCAGGGGCTAAACCAAGAGACCCAGTACTTC. The rearrangement links TRBV7-3 to TRBJ2-5; maybe TRBD1 (6 bases). CDR3 size: 15 residues. Germline CDR1 is SGHTA and CDR2 is FQGTGA. Between the trimmed V and J ends, which lost 5 bases and 0 bases, there was a span of 13 bases.

The chain combines TRBV28 with TRBJ2-3; 9 nucleotides align to TRBD1. The CDR3 has 17 amino acids. Germline trimming cut 6 bases from V and 2 bases from J; bases unmatched to any gene: 12. CDR1 MDHEN and CDR2 SYDVKM come from the germline V gene. As DNA, the CDR3 is TGTGCCAGCAGGAATGGGACAGGGAGGCTTCCCACAGATACGCAGTATTTT. This encodes CASRNGTGRLPTDTQYF.

V usage is TRBV11-3 and J usage is TRBJ1-1; D unclear. Trimming pared 0 bases from V and 8 bases from J, leaving 10 bases between. The CDR3 covers 13 residues. Germline CDR1 reads SGHNT; CDR2 reads YENEEA. CDR3 DNA sequence: TGTGCCAGCAGCTTAGACCCCACAGAGGAAGCTTTCTTT. Translation gives CASSLDPTEEAFF.

The chain carries TRBV5-1 and TRBJ2-3; 8 nucleotides line up with TRBD1. The germline gives CDR1 SGHRS, CDR2 YFSETQ. V lost 0 bases and J lost 4; bases outside the gene matches: 7. The CDR3 extends over 16 amino acids. The CDR3 sequence: CASSLVGTGYADTQYF. The CDR3 DNA reads TGCGCCAGCAGCTTGGTTGGGACAGGATACGCAGATACGCAGTATTTT.

This clone was observed a single time. The chain couples TRBV28 to TRBJ1-5, with a possible D match to TRBD1 (6 bases). This CDR3 has 13 residues. The ends were cut back, 4 bases at V and 7 bases at J, with 11 bases in the middle. The germline gives CDR1 MDHEN, CDR2 SYDVKM. The DNA of the CDR3 is TGTGCCAGCAGTTCGGGGGGCGAACAGCCCCAGCATTTT. Protein: CASSSGGEQPQHF. The complete variable domain, with remaining parts taken from reference TRBV28 and TRBJ1-5, reads DVKVTQSSRYLVKRTGEKVFLECVQDMDHENMFWYRQDPGLGLRLIYFSYDVKMKEKGDIPEGYSVSREKKERFSLILESASTNQTSMYLCASSSGGEQPQHFGDGTRLSIL.

The J gene is TRBJ2-5, the V gene TRBV4-2; the D gene is possibly TRBD2 (6 bases). The CDR3 runs to 18 residues. The V end lost 0 bases, the J end lost 1 base, and 18 bases lay between the germline ends. Germline V gives CDR1 LGHNA, CDR2 YNFKEQ. The CDR3 DNA reads TGTGCCAGCAGCCAAGAGTTGGGGGGTTCGGAGTTCCAAGAGACCCAGTACTTC. This codes for CASSQELGGSEFQETQYF.

The chain combines TRBV11-2 with TRBJ1-2; TRBD1 agrees at 7 bases. The trim removed 7 bases at V and 6 bases at J, leaving 8 bases unmatched. This CDR3 has 13 residues. The germline V gene has CDR1 SGHAT and CDR2 FQNNGV. The CDR3 loop reads CASTPGGRNGYTF. As DNA, the CDR3 is TGTGCCAGCACCCCAGGGGGTAGGAATGGCTACACCTTC.

The chain links TRBV10-3 to TRBJ2-7; TRBD1 aligns across 9 bases. Germline CDR1 is ENHRY and CDR2 is SYGVKD. The V gene end was trimmed by 7 bases and the J gene end by 3 bases; junction bases not matched to a gene: 13. The length of the CDR3 is 16 residues. As DNA, the CDR3 is TGTGCCATCACGCCGGACCGGGACAGGGATCGCTACGAGCAGTACTTC. Translation gives CAITPDRDRDRYEQYF.